This T cell receptor beta chain was recovered during a study of shared clonotypes between healthy human individuals. Profiled with immunoSEQ multiplex PCR; TCRdb holds only in-frame clones, not every one. Of 2 million to 2.5 million clones listed, approximately 95% are singletons. The donors were all Caucasian adults (living in Nashville, Tennessee). The sequencing sample was made of naive CD4+ T cells from PBMCs. Sample subset: CD45RA+ positively selected. The TCR originated in a man in his late teens or twenties in good health. Some clones in this sample may be carry-over from other donors' samples.

CDR3 sequence reads: CASSQAWRGTVGTYEQYF. The CDR3 DNA reads TGTGCCAGCAGCCAAGCTTGGCGCGGGACTGTTGGGACCTACGAGCAGTACTTC. The chain carries TRBV4-2 and TRBJ2-5; possible D gene TRBD2, 6 bases. The J call is doubtful: the DNA matches TRBJ2-7 better. The CDR3 covers 18 residues. In germline, CDR1 is LGHNA, CDR2 YNFKEQ.